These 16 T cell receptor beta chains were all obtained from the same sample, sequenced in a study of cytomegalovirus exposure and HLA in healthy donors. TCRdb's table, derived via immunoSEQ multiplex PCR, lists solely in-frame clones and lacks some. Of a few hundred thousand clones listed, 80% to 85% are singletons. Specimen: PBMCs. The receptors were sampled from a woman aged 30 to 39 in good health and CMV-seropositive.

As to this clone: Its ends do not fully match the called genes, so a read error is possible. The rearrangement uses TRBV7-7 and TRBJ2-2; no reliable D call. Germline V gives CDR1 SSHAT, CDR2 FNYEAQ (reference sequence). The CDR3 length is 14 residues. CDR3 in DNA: TGTGCTAGCAGCCAGATCGCGAACACCGGGGAGCTGTTTTTT. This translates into CASSQIANTGELFF.

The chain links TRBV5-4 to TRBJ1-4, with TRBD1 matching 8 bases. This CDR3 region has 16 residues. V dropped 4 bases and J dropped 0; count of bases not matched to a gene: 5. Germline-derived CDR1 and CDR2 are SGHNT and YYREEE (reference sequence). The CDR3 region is CASSRGQGATNEKLFF. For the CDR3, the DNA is TGTGCCAGCAGCCGTGGACAGGGTGCAACTAATGAAAAACTGTTTTTT.

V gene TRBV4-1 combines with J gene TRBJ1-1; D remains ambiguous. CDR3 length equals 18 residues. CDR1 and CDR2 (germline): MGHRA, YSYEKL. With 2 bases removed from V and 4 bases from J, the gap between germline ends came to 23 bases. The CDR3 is CASSQPPRLAAFSTEAFF. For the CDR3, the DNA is TGCGCCAGCAGCCAACCTCCCAGGTTGGCCGCCTTTAGCACTGAAGCTTTCTTT.

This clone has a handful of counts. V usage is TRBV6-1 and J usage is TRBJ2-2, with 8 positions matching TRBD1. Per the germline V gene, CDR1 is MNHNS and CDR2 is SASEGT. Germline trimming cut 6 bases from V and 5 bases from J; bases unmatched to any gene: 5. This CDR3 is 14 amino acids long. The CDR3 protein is CASREGQETGELFF. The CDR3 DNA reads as TGTGCCAGCAGGGAGGGACAGGAGACCGGGGAGCTGTTTTTT.

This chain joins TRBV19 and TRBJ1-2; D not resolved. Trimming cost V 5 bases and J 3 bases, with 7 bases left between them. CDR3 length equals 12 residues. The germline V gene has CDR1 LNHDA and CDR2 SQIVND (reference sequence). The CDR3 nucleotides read TGTGCCAGTAGTCAGTGGGACTATGGCTACACCTTC. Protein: CASSQWDYGYTF. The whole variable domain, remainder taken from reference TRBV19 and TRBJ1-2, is DGGITQSPKYLFRKEGQNVTLSCEQNLNHDAMYWYRQDPGQGLRLIYYSQIVNDFQKGDIAEGYSVSREKKESFPLTVTSAQKNPTAFYLCASSQWDYGYTFGSGTRLTVV.

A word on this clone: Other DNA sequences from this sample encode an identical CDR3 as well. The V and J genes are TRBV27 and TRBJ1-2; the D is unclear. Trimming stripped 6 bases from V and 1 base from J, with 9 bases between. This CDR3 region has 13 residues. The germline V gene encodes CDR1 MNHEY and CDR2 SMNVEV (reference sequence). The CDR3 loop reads CASSLRSNYGYTF. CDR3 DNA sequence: TGTGCCAGCAGCCTCAGGAGTAACTATGGCTACACCTTC.

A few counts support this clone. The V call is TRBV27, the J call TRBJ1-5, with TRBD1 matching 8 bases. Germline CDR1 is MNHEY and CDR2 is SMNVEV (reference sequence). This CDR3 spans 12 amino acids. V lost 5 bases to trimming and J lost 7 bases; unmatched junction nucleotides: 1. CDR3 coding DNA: TGTGCCAGCAGTAGACAGGGGCAGCCCCAGCATTTT. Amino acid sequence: CASSRQGQPQHF.

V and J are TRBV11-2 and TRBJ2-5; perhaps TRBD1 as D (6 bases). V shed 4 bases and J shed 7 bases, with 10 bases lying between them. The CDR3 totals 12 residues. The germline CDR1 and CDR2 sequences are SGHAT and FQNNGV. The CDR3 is CASSSIGGTQYF. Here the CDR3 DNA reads TGTGCCAGCAGCTCTATAGGGGGGACCCAGTACTTC.

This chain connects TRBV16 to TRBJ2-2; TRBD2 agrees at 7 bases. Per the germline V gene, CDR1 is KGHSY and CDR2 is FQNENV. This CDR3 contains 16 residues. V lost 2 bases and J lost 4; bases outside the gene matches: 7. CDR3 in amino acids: CASSQIAGDGTGELFF. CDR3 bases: TGTGCCAGCAGCCAAATTGCGGGAGACGGCACCGGGGAGCTGTTTTTT.

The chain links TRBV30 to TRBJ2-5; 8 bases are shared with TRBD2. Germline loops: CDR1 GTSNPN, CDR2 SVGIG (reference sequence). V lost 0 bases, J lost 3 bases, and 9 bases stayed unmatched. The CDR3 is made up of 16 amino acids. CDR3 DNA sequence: TGTGCCTGGAGTGTACGAAGCGGGAGCTGGGAAGAGACCCAGTACTTC. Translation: CAWSVRSGSWEETQYF.

The CDR3 here is CASSLTGMNTEAFF. DNA of the CDR3: TGTGCCAGCAGCTTGACAGGGATGAACACTGAAGCTTTCTTT. V usage is TRBV5-4 and J usage is TRBJ1-1; D perhaps matches TRBD1 (6 bases). The CDR3 spans 14 residues. Germline V gene sequence: CDR1 SGHNT, CDR2 YYREEE (reference sequence). V lost 1 base, J lost 0 bases, and 7 bases lay in between.

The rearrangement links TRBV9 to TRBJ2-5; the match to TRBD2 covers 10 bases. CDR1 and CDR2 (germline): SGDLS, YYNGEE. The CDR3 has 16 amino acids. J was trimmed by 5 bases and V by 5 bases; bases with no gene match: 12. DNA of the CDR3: TGTGCCAGCAGTCTAGAAGCGGGAGGGCCAGGGGAGACCCAGTACTTC. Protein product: CASSLEAGGPGETQYF. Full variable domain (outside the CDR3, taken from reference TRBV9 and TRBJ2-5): DSGVTQTPKHLITATGQRVTLRCSPRSGDLSVYWYQQSLDQGLQFLIQYYNGEERAKGNILERFSAQQFPDLHSELNLSSLELGDSALYFCASSLEAGGPGETQYFGPGTRLLVL.

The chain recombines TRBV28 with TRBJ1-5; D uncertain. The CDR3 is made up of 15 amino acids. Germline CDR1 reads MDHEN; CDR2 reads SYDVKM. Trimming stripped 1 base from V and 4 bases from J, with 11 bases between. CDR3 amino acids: CASSLSSQLNQPQHF. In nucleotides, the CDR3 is TGTGCCAGCAGTTTATCTTCACAGCTTAATCAGCCCCAGCATTTT.

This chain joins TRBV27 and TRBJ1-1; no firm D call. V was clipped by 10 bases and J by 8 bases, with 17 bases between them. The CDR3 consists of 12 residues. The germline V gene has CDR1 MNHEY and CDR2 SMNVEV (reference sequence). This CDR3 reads CATPSVQTEAFF. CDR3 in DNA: TGTGCCACTCCCTCGGTTCAGACAGAAGCTTTCTTT.

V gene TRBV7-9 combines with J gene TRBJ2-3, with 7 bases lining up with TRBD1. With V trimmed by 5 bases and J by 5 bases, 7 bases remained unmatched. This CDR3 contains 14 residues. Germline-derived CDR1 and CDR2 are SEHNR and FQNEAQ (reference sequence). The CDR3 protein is CASSRQGRGDTQYF. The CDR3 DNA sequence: TGTGCCAGCAGCCGACAGGGCAGGGGAGATACGCAGTATTTT.

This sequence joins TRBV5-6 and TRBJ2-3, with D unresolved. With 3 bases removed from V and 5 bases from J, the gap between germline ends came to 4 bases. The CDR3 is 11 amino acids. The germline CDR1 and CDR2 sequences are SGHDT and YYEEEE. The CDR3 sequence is CASSSQDTQYF. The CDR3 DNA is TGTGCCAGCAGCTCCCAAGATACGCAGTATTTT.